The next 32 T cell receptor beta chains were all read from a single sample in a study of T cells in Graves' hyperthyroidism and ophthalmopathy. Amplification yielded TCR beta CDR3 regions, with RNA transcripts as the source. Researchers ran a first-round RT-PCR on the TCR CDR3 using the HTBI primer set. TCRdb reanalysed the multiplex PCR reads using MiXCR and keeps one entry per CDR3 protein. The repertoire holds 250,000 or so distinct CDR3 sequences, with about 15% as singletons. Sequencing was carried out using blood. The receptors come from a woman aged 40 to 49 with Graves' hyperthyroidism that later progressed to Graves' ophthalmopathy.

The chain links TRBV6-9 to TRBJ2-2; 16 bases map to TRBD2. V dropped 4 bases and J dropped 6; count of bases not matched to a gene: 8. The CDR3 spans 18 residues. Germline V gene lookup returns CDR1 MNHGY and CDR2 SVAAGI. DNA of the CDR3: TGTGCCAGCAGTTTCGCAAAGGGACTAGCGGGAGGGTCCGGGGAGCTGTTTTTT. This codes for CASSFAKGLAGGSGELFF.

This clonotype was observed a handful of times. The chain has TRBV24-1 and TRBJ1-5; 7 positions match TRBD1. Per germline, CDR1 KGHDR and CDR2 SFDVKD. The V segment lost 2 bases and the J segment 7 bases; nucleotides outside the gene matches: 4. The CDR3 has 14 residues. The CDR3, as DNA: TGTGCCACCAGTGATTCCGGGACAGCCCAGCCCCAGCATTTT. This sequence encodes CATSDSGTAQPQHF.

This clonotype was detected ten times or more. This rearrangement joins TRBV28 to TRBJ1-2, with a weak D call TRBD1 (5 bases). CDR1 is MDHEN, CDR2 SYDVKM, per germline. The CDR3 length is 12 residues. The V end was cut by 4 bases, the J end by 14 bases, with 17 bases between. CDR3 region: CASSSTGHGATF. DNA of the CDR3: TGTGCCAGCAGTTCGACCGGACACGGAGCAACCTTC.

This clonotype was counted at least ten times. V gene TRBV30 combines with J gene TRBJ2-3; D gene uncertain. This CDR3 has 11 residues. Germline V lookup: CDR1 GTSNPN, CDR2 SVGIG (reference sequence). Trimming shortened V by 8 bases and J by 5 bases, and 11 bases separated the two germline ends. The CDR3 bases are TGTGCCCTGGGAACGGGAGATACGCAGTATTTT. This sequence encodes CALGTGDTQYF.

CDR3 DNA: TGTGCCAGCAGTTACCCGACTAGCGGGAGGGCATACAATGAGCAGTTCTTC. Encoded protein: CASSYPTSGRAYNEQFF. The chain is built from TRBV6-6 and TRBJ2-1; the match to TRBD2 covers 14 bases. The CDR3 contains 17 residues. The V gene's germline CDR1 is MNHNY and CDR2 SVGAGI (reference sequence). With 2 bases clipped from V and 4 bases from J, the junction kept 4 bases outside the gene matches.

This clonotype has a count of ten or more. J is TRBJ2-3 and V is TRBV28; TRBD1 might be the D (6 bases). The germline V and J ends were trimmed by 5 bases and 9 bases, with 18 bases remaining between them. Germline V CDR1 and CDR2: MDHEN, SYDVKM. The CDR3 contains 14 residues. The CDR3 sequence is CASSPAAGQGTQYF. CDR3 in DNA: TGTGCCAGCAGTCCCGCTGCCGGCCAGGGGACGCAGTATTTT.

This clonotype has just a few counts. With a much larger clone just one base away, this may be a read error. The chain recombines TRBV7-8 with TRBJ2-7, with unresolved D. CDR1 is SGHVS and CDR2 is FQNEAQ in the germline V gene. The CDR3 is made up of 14 amino acids. The CDR3 nucleotides read TGTGCCAACAGCTTAACGCTTAGCTCCTACGAGCAGTACTTC. Protein sequence: CANSLTLSSYEQYF.

The table lists this clonotype with many counts. The chain carries TRBV7-8 and TRBJ1-5, with unresolved D. V dropped 5 bases and J dropped 3 bases, with 5 bases sitting between them. Germline-derived CDR1 and CDR2 are SGHVS and FQNEAQ. This CDR3 has 12 residues. The CDR3 DNA follows: TGTGCCAGCAGCAAGAACAATCAGCCCCAGCATTTT. This encodes CASSKNNQPQHF.

This clonotype came up many times. V gene TRBV20-1 combines with J gene TRBJ2-2; 7 nucleotides line up with TRBD1. The CDR3 loop spans 15 amino acids. Germline V CDR1 and CDR2: DFQATT, SNEGSKA (reference sequence). V lost 6 bases and J lost 2; bases outside the gene matches: 9. The CDR3 DNA follows: TGCAGTGCGATTAACAGGGGCCGTAACACCGGGGAGCTGTTTTTT. This codes for CSAINRGRNTGELFF.

In its sample, this clonotype was seen many times. The V call is TRBV10-2, the J call TRBJ2-5; 13 nucleotides line up with TRBD2. Germline CDR1 WSHSY, CDR2 SAAADI. This CDR3 comprises 18 residues. V lost 6 bases and J lost 2; bases outside the gene matches: 12. For the CDR3, the DNA is TGCGCCAGCAGGGGCATTCGACTAGCGGGAGGTCGTCAAGAGACCCAGTACTTC. Its translation is CASRGIRLAGGRQETQYF.

This clonotype was counted at least ten times. The chain uses TRBV30 and TRBJ1-1; D remains unclear. Germline loops: CDR1 GTSNPN, CDR2 SVGIG (reference sequence). The CDR3 spans 12 residues. V was clipped by 0 bases and J by 9 bases, with 11 bases between them. This CDR3 is CAWSVHISQAFF. CDR3 nucleotide sequence: TGTGCCTGGAGTGTACACATCTCTCAAGCTTTCTTT.

In this sample, this clonotype turned up many times. V usage is TRBV5-1 and J usage is TRBJ1-3, with TRBD1 as a possible D gene (5 bases). Looked up from germline, CDR1 is SGHRS and CDR2 is YFSETQ. V was pared by 4 bases and J by 0 bases, with 11 bases between. The CDR3 extends over 15 amino acids. CDR3 in DNA: TGCGCCAGCAGCCCGGGACTGACCTCTGGAAACACCATATATTTT. Translating it yields CASSPGLTSGNTIYF. Full variable domain (missing parts from reference TRBV5-1 and TRBJ1-3): KAGVTQTPRYLIKTRGQQVTLSCSPISGHRSVSWYQQTPGQGLQFLFEYFSETQRNKGNFPGRFSGRQFSNSRSEMNVSTLELGDSALYLCASSPGLTSGNTIYFGEGSWLTVV.

The V call is TRBV18, the J call TRBJ1-1; D ambiguous. CDR1 and CDR2 (germline): KGHSH, LQKENI. V dropped 3 bases and J dropped 1 base, with 12 bases sitting between them. This CDR3 contains 15 residues. CDR3 bases: TGTGCCAGCTCACCCCCCGGTCCAGGGAACACTGAAGCTTTCTTT. Protein sequence: CASSPPGPGNTEAFF.

The rearrangement links TRBV28 to TRBJ2-7; D gene uncertain. Germline V CDR1 and CDR2: MDHEN, SYDVKM. The CDR3 runs to 13 residues. V was clipped by 3 bases and J by 2 bases, with 8 bases between them. Here the CDR3 DNA reads TGTGCCAGCAGTTTTCAGAGGACCTACGAGCAGTACTTC. This encodes CASSFQRTYEQYF.

The chain joins TRBV5-1 to TRBJ1-6, with D uncertain. Trimming cost V 1 base and J 10 bases, with 27 bases left between them. The CDR3 consists of 19 residues. Germline-derived CDR1 and CDR2 are SGHRS and YFSETQ. In nucleotides, the CDR3 is TGCGCCAGCAGCTTGAACAGCAAAGTTTGGTCCCCGGGGAAATCACCCCTCCACTTT. This gives the protein CASSLNSKVWSPGKSPLHF.

This clonotype was seen once. A much larger clone is a single base away; this may be a read error. The chain joins TRBV11-2 to TRBJ2-3; possibly TRBD2 for D (6 bases). V dropped 2 bases and J dropped 4 bases, with 16 bases sitting between them. There are 16 residues in the CDR3. Germline loops: CDR1 SGHAT, CDR2 FQNNGV. The CDR3 bases are TGTGCCAGCAGCTTACGACGCGGAACTAGCTCAGATACGCAGTATTTT. This sequence encodes CASSLRRGTSSDTQYF.

This clonotype was seen repeatedly, ten times or more. The chain carries TRBV2 and TRBJ2-4; D could derive from TRBD1 or TRBD2 (5 bases each). The CDR3 is 16 residues long. V gave up 7 bases and J gave up 0 bases, with 16 bases separating them. Germline assignment: CDR1 SNHLY and CDR2 FYNNEI. CDR3 nucleotide sequence: TGTGCCAGCATTCACGGGGCTTCCCTAGCCAAAAACATTCAGTACTTC. Translation: CASIHGASLAKNIQYF.

This clonotype was detected many times. The V and J genes are TRBV6-1 and TRBJ1-5; D is uncertain. V was trimmed by 6 bases and J by 2 bases, leaving 5 bases between them. CDR1 and CDR2 (germline): MNHNS, SASEGT. The CDR3 has 12 residues. In DNA, the CDR3 is TGTGCCAGCAGGGAGGGCAATCAGCCCCAGCATTTT. It yields the protein CASREGNQPQHF.

This clonotype was observed many times. The chain combines TRBV28 with TRBJ2-7; 11 positions agree with TRBD2. The CDR3 is 18 residues long. V shed 2 bases, J shed 0 bases, and the junction held 9 bases outside the gene matches. From germline, CDR1 is MDHEN and CDR2 SYDVKM. The CDR3 is CASSLIFRTSGSSYEQYF. The DNA for the CDR3 is TGTGCCAGCAGTTTAATTTTCCGAACTAGCGGGAGCTCCTACGAGCAGTACTTC.

This clonotype has a count of ten or more. The chain combines TRBV7-8 with TRBJ2-3, with D unclear. Germline lookup yields CDR1 SGHVS and CDR2 FQNEAQ. With 5 bases removed from V and 0 bases from J, the gap between germline ends came to 9 bases. This CDR3 has 14 residues. For the CDR3, the DNA is TGTGCCAGCAGCCCCCGTCCTAGCACAGATACGCAGTATTTT. It is translated as CASSPRPSTDTQYF. The full variable domain, its missing parts supplied by reference TRBV7-8 and TRBJ2-3, is GAGVSQSPRYKVAKRGQDVALRCDPISGHVSLFWYQQALGQGPEFLTYFQNEAQLDKSGLPSDRFFAERPEGSVSTLKIQRTQQEDSAVYLCASSPRPSTDTQYFGPGTRLTVL.

In the case of this clonotype: A read error is possible here, since a much larger clone lies one base away. V and J are TRBV7-2 and TRBJ2-3; D remains unclear. The CDR3 length is 16 residues. The germline gives CDR1 SGHTA, CDR2 FQGNSA. The germline V and J ends were trimmed by 3 bases and 4 bases, with 17 bases remaining between them. In DNA, the CDR3 is TGTGCCAGCAGCTTCCCTCCGAGTGCTATGGCAGATACGCAGTATTTT. Amino acids: CASSFPPSAMADTQYF.

The V gene is TRBV7-9, the J gene TRBJ2-2; D uncertain. The CDR3 has 10 residues. Between the trimmed V and J ends, which lost 10 bases and 5 bases, there was a span of 5 bases. The V gene's germline CDR1 is SEHNR and CDR2 FQNEAQ (reference sequence). This chain's CDR3 is CAIYTGELFF. The CDR3 region has the DNA TGTGCCATTTATACCGGGGAGCTGTTTTTT.

This clonotype was counted at least ten times. The J gene is TRBJ2-7, the V gene TRBV11-2; D is perhaps TRBD2 (6 bases). Germline loops: CDR1 SGHAT, CDR2 FQNNGV. CDR3 length equals 16 residues. Trimming cost V 4 bases and J 2 bases, with 18 bases left between them. The CDR3 coding sequence is TGTGCCAGCAGCTCCGACGGAGCGACTAGACCCTACGAGCAGTACTTC. This sequence encodes CASSSDGATRPYEQYF.

In its sample, this clonotype was seen a few times. The V call is TRBV5-1, the J call TRBJ1-1, with 7 bases that match TRBD1. V shed 6 bases and J 6 bases; nucleotides not matched to a gene: 11. CDR1 is SGHRS, CDR2 YFSETQ, per germline. The CDR3 spans 14 residues. CDR3 sequence (DNA): TGCGCCAGCAAATTACAGGGGCCGCCTGCTGAAGCTTTCTTT. Translated, it gives CASKLQGPPAEAFF.

The chain employs TRBV7-8 and TRBJ2-3; D is ambiguous. The ends were cut back, 3 bases at V and 1 base at J, with 8 bases in the middle. In germline, CDR1 is SGHVS, CDR2 FQNEAQ. The CDR3 runs 14 residues. CDR3 residues: CASSLDGGTDTQYF. The DNA for the CDR3 is TGTGCCAGCAGCTTGGATGGCGGCACAGATACGCAGTATTTT.

This clonotype was seen many times. CDR3 in amino acids: CASSTRDRLYEQYF. The CDR3 bases are TGTGCCAGCAGTACCCGGGACAGATTATACGAGCAGTACTTC. The chain employs TRBV2 and TRBJ2-7; 7 bases are shared with TRBD1. Germline values: CDR1 SNHLY, CDR2 FYNNEI. The junction had 8 bases not matched to a gene; V was cut back by 5 bases and J by 4 bases. This CDR3 contains 14 residues.

At least ten counts were recorded for this clonotype. The chain is built from TRBV11-2 and TRBJ2-3; TRBD2 agrees at 10 bases. CDR3 length: 17 residues. Germline V gene sequence: CDR1 SGHAT, CDR2 FQNNGV. V shed 0 bases, J shed 6 bases, and the junction held 9 bases outside the gene matches. The chain's CDR3 is CASSLDLVAGGSDTQYF. The CDR3 bases are TGTGCCAGCAGCTTAGATCTTGTAGCGGGAGGCTCTGATACGCAGTATTTT.

This rearrangement joins TRBV6-5 to TRBJ2-6, with a weak D call TRBD2 (5 bases). V gave up 3 bases and J gave up 2 bases, with 8 bases separating them. CDR3 length: 15 amino acids. The germline V gene has CDR1 MNHEY and CDR2 SVGAGI. The CDR3 DNA reads TGTGCCAGCAGTTATCGGGATCCTGGGGCCAACGTCCTGACTTTC. This sequence encodes CASSYRDPGANVLTF.

CDR3 loop: CASSPGGTSGRTETQYF. In DNA form, the CDR3 reads TGTGCCAGCAGCCCAGGGGGGACTAGCGGGAGGACAGAGACCCAGTACTTC. The V and J genes are TRBV9 and TRBJ2-5; 15 bases match TRBD2. Germline CDR1 SGDLS, CDR2 YYNGEE. CDR3 length: 17 amino acids. After removal of 4 bases from V and 4 bases from J, the junction contained 8 bases not matched to a gene.

There are many counts of this clonotype. The CDR3 DNA sequence: TGTGCCAGCAGCTTTCATCCCGGGTGGGGCCTCCAGACCCACGAGCAGTACTTC. Protein sequence: CASSFHPGWGLQTHEQYF. The genes are TRBV7-8 and TRBJ2-7; tentative D call: TRBD1 (5 bases). Trimming removed 3 bases from V and 5 bases from J, with 26 bases in between. Germline V gene lookup returns CDR1 SGHVS and CDR2 FQNEAQ. The CDR3 is 18 amino acids.

In this sample, this clonotype turned up many times. This chain joins TRBV11-2 and TRBJ2-3; D gene ambiguous. CDR3 length: 12 amino acids. Trimming took 3 bases from V and 6 from J, leaving 7 bases between them. Per the germline V gene, CDR1 is SGHAT and CDR2 is FQNNGV. Written as DNA, the CDR3 is TGTGCCAGCAGCTTTGGTCTGGATACGCAGTATTTT. Protein: CASSFGLDTQYF.

The sample holds a few counts of this clonotype. The chain carries TRBV6-5 and TRBJ1-1; D remains ambiguous. This CDR3 has 15 amino acids. CDR1 and CDR2 from the germline V gene are MNHEY and SVGAGI. The V gene lost 0 bases and the J gene lost 2 bases, with 10 bases spanning the gap. The CDR3 loop is CASSYSRTSNTEAFF. Written as DNA, the CDR3 is TGTGCCAGCAGTTACTCGAGGACCAGTAACACTGAAGCTTTCTTT.